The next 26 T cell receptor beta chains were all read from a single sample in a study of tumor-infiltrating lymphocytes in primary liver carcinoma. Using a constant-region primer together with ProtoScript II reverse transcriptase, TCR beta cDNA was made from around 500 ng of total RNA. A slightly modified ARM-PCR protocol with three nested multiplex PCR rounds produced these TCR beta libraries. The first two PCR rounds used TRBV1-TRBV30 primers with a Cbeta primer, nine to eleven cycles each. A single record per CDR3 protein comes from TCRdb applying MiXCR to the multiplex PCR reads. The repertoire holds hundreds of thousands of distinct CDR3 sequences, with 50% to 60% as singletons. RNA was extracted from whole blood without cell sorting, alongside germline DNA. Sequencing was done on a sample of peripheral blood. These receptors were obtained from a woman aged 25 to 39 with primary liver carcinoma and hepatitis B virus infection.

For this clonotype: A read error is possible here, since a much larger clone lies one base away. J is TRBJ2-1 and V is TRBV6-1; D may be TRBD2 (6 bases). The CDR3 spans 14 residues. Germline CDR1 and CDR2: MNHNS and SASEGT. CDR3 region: CASSVMGLYNEQIF. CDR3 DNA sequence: TGTGCCAGCAGTGTTATGGGACTCTACAATGAGCAGATCTTC.

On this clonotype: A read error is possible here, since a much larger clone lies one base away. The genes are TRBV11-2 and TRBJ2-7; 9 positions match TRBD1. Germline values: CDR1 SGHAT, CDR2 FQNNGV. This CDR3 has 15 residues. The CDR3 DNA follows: TGTGCCAGCAGCTTACGGGGACAGGGAAACTACGAGCGGTACTTC. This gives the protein CASSLRGQGNYERYF. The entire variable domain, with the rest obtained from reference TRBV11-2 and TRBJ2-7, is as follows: EAGVAQSPRYKIIEKRQSVAFWCNPISGHATLYWYQQILGQGPKLLIQFQNNGVVDDSQLPKDRFSAERLKGVDSTLKIQPAKLEDSAVYLCASSLRGQGNYERYFGPGTRLTVT.

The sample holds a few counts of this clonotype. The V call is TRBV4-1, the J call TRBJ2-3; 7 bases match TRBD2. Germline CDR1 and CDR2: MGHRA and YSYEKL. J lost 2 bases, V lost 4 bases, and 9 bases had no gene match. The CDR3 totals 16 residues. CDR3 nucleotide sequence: TGCGCCAGCAGCCCGGGGGAGGGCGGGAACACAGATACGCAGTATTTT. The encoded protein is CASSPGEGGNTDTQYF.

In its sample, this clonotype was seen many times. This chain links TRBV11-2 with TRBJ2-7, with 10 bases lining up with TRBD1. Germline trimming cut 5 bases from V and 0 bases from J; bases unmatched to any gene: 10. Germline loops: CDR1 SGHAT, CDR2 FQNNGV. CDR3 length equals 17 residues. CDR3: CASSPYTGTGASYEQYF. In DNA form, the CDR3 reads TGTGCCAGCAGCCCCTACACCGGGACAGGGGCCTCCTACGAGCAGTACTTC.

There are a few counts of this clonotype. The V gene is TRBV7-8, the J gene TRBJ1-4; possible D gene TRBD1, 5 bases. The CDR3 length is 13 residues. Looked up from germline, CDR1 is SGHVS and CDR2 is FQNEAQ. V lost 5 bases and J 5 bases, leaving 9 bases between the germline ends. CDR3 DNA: TGTGCCAGCAGCACCAGACAGAATGAAAAACTGTTTTTT. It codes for CASSTRQNEKLFF.

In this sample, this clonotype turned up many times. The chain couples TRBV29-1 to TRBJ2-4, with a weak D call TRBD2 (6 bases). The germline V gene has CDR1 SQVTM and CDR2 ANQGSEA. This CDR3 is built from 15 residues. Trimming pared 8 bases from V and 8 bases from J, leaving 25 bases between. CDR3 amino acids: CSRRDGAGRGDIQYF. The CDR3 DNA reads TGCAGCAGGAGGGATGGGGCAGGCCGAGGGGACATTCAGTACTTC.

DNA of the CDR3: TGTGCTAGTGGTACCGATTTAGGGGCCGGGGAGCTGTTTTTT. It translates to CASGTDLGAGELFF. The rearrangement uses TRBV12-5 and TRBJ2-2; D possibly corresponds to TRBD1 (5 bases). Looked up from germline, CDR1 is LGHNT and CDR2 is FRNRAP. The length of the CDR3 is 14 residues. The V end lost 5 bases, the J end lost 6 bases, and 13 bases lay between the germline ends.

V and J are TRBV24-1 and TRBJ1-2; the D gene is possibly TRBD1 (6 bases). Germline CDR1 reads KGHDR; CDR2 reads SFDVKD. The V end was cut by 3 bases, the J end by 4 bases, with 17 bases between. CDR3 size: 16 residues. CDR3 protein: CATSDRKQGRSYGYTF. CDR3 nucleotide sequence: TGTGCCACCAGTGATCGGAAACAGGGAAGGTCCTATGGCTACACCTTC.

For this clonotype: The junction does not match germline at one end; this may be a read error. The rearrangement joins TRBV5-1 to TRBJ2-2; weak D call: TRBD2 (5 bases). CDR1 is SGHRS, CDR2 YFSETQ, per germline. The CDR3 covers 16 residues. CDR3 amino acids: CASSLTGRPNTWELIF. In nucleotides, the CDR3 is TGCGCCAGCAGCTTGACTGGCAGGCCCAACACCTGGGAGCTGATTTTT.

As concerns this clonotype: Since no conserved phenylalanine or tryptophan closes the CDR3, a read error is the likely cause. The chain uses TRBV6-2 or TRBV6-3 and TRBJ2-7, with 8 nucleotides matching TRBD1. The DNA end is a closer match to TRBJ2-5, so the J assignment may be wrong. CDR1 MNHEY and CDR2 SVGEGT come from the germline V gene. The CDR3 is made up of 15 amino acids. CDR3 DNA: TGTGCCAGCAGAACTGGGACAGGTTTGTCGGTGACCCAGTACATC. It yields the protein CASRTGTGLSVTQYI.

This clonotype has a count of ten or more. CDR3 sequence reads: CASSLHGNDEQYF. The CDR3 DNA reads TGTGCCAGCAGTTTACACGGTAACGACGAGCAGTACTTC. The chain combines TRBV12-3 or TRBV12-4 with TRBJ2-7; no definite D call. V lost 2 bases, J lost 5 bases, and 10 bases lay in between. The CDR3 length is 13 residues.

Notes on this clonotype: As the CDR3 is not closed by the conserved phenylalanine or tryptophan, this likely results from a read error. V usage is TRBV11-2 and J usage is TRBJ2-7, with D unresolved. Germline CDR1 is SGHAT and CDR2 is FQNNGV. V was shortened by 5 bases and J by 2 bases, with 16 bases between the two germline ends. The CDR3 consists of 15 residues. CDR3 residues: CASSPRTNLPYEQYS. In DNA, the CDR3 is TGTGCCAGCAGCCCCAGGACCAACCTTCCCTACGAGCAGTACTCC.

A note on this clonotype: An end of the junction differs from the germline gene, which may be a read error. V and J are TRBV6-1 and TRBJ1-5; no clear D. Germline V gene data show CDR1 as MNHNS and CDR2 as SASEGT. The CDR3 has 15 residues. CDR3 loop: CASSVMYHSNQPQLF. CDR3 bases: TGTGCCAGCAGTGTAATGTATCATAGCAATCAGCCCCAGCTTTTT.

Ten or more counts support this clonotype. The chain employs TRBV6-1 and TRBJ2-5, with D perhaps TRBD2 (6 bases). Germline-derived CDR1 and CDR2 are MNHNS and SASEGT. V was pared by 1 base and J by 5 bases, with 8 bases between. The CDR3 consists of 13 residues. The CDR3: CASSEVGRETQYF. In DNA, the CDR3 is TGTGCCAGCAGTGAAGTTGGGAGGGAGACCCAGTACTTC.

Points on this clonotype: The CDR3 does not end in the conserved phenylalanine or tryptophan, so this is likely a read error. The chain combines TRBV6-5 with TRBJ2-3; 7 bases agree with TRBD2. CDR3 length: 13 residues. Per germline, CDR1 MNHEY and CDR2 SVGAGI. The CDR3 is CASSYLPGREQYL. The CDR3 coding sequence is TGCGCCAGCAGTTACCTTCCGGGGAGGGAGCAGTATTTG.

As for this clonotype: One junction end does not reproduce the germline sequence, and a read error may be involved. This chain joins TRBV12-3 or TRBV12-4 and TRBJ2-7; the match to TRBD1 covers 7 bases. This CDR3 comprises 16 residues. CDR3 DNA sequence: TGTGCTAGCACCAGGGGGTCTAACGGTAGCTCCTACGAGCAGTACTTC. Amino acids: CASTRGSNGSSYEQYF.

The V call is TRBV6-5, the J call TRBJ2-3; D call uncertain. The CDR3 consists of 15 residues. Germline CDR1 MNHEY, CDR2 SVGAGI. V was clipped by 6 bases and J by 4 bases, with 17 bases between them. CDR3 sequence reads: CASRPSASPADTQYF. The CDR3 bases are TGTGCCAGCAGACCGAGCGCGAGCCCCGCAGATACGCAGTATTTT.

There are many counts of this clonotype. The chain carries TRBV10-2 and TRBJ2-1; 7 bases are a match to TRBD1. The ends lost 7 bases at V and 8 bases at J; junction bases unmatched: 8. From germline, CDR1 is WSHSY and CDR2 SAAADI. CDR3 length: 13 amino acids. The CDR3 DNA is TGCGCCAGCAAGTCGGGACAGAACTATGAGCAGTTCTTC. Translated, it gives CASKSGQNYEQFF.

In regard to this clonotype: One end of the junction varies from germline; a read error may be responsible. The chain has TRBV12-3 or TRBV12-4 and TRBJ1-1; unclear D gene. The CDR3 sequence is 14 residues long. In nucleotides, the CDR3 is TGTGCCAGCAGTCCACGACGGGAGAACACTGAAGCTCTCTTT. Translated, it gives CASSPRRENTEALF.

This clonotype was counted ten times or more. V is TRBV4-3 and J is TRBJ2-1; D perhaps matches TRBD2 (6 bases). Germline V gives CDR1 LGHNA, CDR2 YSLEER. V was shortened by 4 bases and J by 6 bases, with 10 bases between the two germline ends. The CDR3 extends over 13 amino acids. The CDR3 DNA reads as TGCGCCAGCAGCCGGGGACTCCTCAATGAGCAGTTCTTC. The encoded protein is CASSRGLLNEQFF.

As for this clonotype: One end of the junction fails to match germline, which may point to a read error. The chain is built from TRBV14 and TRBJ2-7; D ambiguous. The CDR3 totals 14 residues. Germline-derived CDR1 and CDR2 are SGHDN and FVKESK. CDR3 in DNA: TGTGCCATCAGCCAAGCAGAGATCTCCTACGAGCAGTACTTC. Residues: CAISQAEISYEQYF. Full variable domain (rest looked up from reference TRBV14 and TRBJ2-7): EAGVTQFPSHSVIEKGQTVTLRCDPISGHDNLYWYRRVMGKEIKFLLHFVKESKQDESGMPNNRFLAERTGGTYSTLKVQPAELEDSGVYFCAISQAEISYEQYFGPGTRLTVT.

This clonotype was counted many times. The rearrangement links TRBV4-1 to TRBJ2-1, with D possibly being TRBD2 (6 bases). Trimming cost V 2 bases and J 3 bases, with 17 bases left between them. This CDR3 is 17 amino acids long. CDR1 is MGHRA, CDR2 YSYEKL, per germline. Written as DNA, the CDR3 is TGCGCCAGCAGCCAATATGTCGGGAGTGGGGGCTACAATGAGCAGTTCTTC. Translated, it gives CASSQYVGSGGYNEQFF.

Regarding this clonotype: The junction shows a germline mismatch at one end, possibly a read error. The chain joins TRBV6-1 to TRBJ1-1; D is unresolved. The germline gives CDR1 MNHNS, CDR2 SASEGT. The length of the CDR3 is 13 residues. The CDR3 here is CASGPRLNTEAIF. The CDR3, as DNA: TGTGCCAGCGGCCCCCGGTTGAACACTGAAGCTATCTTT.

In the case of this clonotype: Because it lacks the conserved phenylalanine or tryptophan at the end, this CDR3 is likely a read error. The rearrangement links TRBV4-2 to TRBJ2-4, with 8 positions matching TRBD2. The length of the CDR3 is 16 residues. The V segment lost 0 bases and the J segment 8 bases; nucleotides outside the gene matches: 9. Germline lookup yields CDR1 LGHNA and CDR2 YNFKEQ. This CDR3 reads CASSQDLGTSRYIQYL. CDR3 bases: TGTGCCAGCAGCCAAGATTTAGGGACTAGTAGATACATTCAGTACCTC.

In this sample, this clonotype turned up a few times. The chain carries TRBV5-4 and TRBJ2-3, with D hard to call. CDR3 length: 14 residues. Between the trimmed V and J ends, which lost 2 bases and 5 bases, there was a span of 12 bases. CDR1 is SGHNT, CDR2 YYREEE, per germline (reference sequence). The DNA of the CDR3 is TGTGCCAGCAGCTTTCAGCTGACCAAAGATACGCAGTATTTT. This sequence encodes CASSFQLTKDTQYF.

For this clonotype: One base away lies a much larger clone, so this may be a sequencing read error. CDR3 sequence reads: CASSRVWNTWGGAYNEQFF. The CDR3 DNA reads as TGCGCCAGCAGCCGAGTCTGGAACACCTGGGGCGGAGCCTACAATGAGCAGTTCTTC. V gene TRBV4-3 combines with J gene TRBJ2-1; tentatively, D is TRBD1 (5 bases). Trimming removed 4 bases from V and 2 bases from J, with 24 bases in between. The CDR3 covers 19 residues. Germline CDR1 reads LGHNA; CDR2 reads YSLEER.